This T cell receptor beta chain is from a study of blood T cell repertoires in COVID-19. The wider study: Sample material is recorded as cDNA or gDNA derived from T cells, B-cell-depleted T cells, or PBMCs.

As processed by the authors: It was from reference gene primer amplification that nucleated cell counts were estimated. TCRdb keeps only in-frame clones here, not all; method: immunoSEQ multiplex PCR. The V and J calls and the clone size are those of that table, but D and trimming were determined from the DNA. The repertoire consists of fewer than 25,000 clones, with roughly 90% occurring once and the leading ten covering over 15%. The V and J ends lost 7 bases and 0 bases, in that order; junction bases with no gene match: 8. The CDR3 contains 16 residues. Per germline, CDR1 LNHDA and CDR2 SQIVND (reference sequence).

Sequenced input: peripheral blood. The sequence came from a human donor with acute or convalescent COVID-19. The donor label of this sample is uncertain. V is TRBV19 and J is TRBJ2-7; 11 bases map to TRBD2. CDR3 nucleotides: TGTGCCAGTACCGATGGTGGGACTAGCGGCTCCTACGAGCAGTACTTC. Protein product: CASTDGGTSGSYEQYF.